This TCR beta chain comes out of a study of breast tumors, draining lymph nodes, adjacent tissues (dated by TCRdb to about 2016). About the investigation overall: In breast cancer patients, the study compared the TCR beta repertoires of tumor, adjacent nontumor tissue and axillary lymph nodes. The study was designed to assess the relationships and possible T-cell exchange between tumor, surrounding tissue and draining lymph node repertoires in human breast cancer.

As regards this clonotype: Which antigen it targets is not known. A much larger clone sits a single nucleotide away, making a read error possible.

Sequencing was performed on an Illumina HiSeq 2000. Multiplex PCR amplification was used to build the TCR beta chain libraries. High-throughput sequencing was used to analyze the amplified TCR beta chain products. TCRdb's own reprocessing of the public reads used fastp at Q25 and MiXCR and kept productive beta chains. A single entry per CDR3 protein holds the most common genes and DNA from its merged rows. The sample records over 100,000 distinct CDR3 sequences, 20% to 25% of which are singletons. In total, the top ten clones hold approximately 2.7% of the sample. Overall study outcomes, separate from this receptor: Tumor T-cell repertoires showed less diversity than lymph node repertoires and more diversity than nontumor tissue repertoires, and tumor T-cell repertoires showed preferential V and J gene usage. Tumor and nontumor tissue repertoires were found to be significantly more similar in luminal-like than in basal-like breast cancer. The data were considered consistent with the idea that most tumor T cells come from the lymph node and then expand in tumor tissue. The study presented the conclusion that tumor T cells originate in lymph nodes as consistent with a hypothesis, not as something directly demonstrated.

The germline V gene encodes CDR1 GTSNPN and CDR2 SVGIG (reference sequence). V is clipped by 4 bases and J by 5 bases, and the sequence between their germline boundaries is 13 bases long. The CDR3 numbers 13 residues from cysteine through phenylalanine. This entry keeps only the CDR3 DNA: 39 bases, framed from base 1. Lymph node samples came from the axillary draining lymph nodes of breast cancer patients. The material sequenced was axillary lymph node tissue. Rearrangement joined TRBV30 to TRBJ2-3, with the D gene not clear enough to name. This receptor was obtained from a female donor with breast cancer. Some clones in this sample may be carry-over from other donors' samples. The nucleotide sequence reads TGTGCCTGGATTAGCTATTCAAGAGATACGCAGTATTTT. It translates to CAWISYSRDTQYF.